The subject of this entry is one T cell receptor (beta chain). What it binds is unknown. Profiling relied on immunoSEQ multiplex PCR, and the TCRdb table lists in-frame clones only, not all of them. The sample includes 27,000 or so clones, about 80% of them seen just once. This entry belongs to a study of CD4 T cells in relation to SARS-CoV-2 and coronaviruses. About the research overall: After about nine days of antigen culture, PBMC TCR beta CDR3s were sequenced.

Study-level results: Pre-pandemic and post-infection samples never came from the same donor.

Unexposed donor CD4+ T cells date from about 2011-2019, before the COVID-19 pandemic. The cells were cultured for 10 days before CD4+ T cells were isolated. Fresh IL-2 medium replaced half the medium on days 3 and 7. The sequenced sample consisted of CD4+ T cells from PBMCs, cultured in vitro. This receptor was taken from a human donor in good health.

CDR3 nucleotides: TGTGCCAGCAGCCAAGACGCCGGGTCACGGTCCCAGCAGTACTTC. Translating gives CASSQDAGSRSQQYF. The chain carries TRBV14 and TRBJ2-7; the D is unclear. Germline V CDR1 and CDR2: SGHDN, FVKESK. Between the trimmed V and J ends, which lost 0 bases and 8 bases, there was a span of 17 bases. This CDR3 has 15 residues.